This TCR beta chain was obtained from a study of regulatory T cells in long-lasting Graves disease. The time point here: newly diagnosed GD, antithyroid drugs for less than 3 months. The authors made the TCR library using RNA they extracted from PBMCs. The CDR3 covers 16 residues. After removal of 6 bases from V and 5 bases from J, the junction contained 6 bases not matched to a gene. Germline V gene lookup returns CDR1 SNHLY and CDR2 FYNNEI. Both iRepertoire HTBI primers and Arm-PCR of CDR3 regions were used to build the TCR beta libraries. TCRdb reanalysed the multiplex PCR reads using MiXCR and keeps one entry per CDR3 protein. The profile shows approximately 310,000 distinct CDR3 sequences, under 20% of them singletons.

The sequence was collected from a female donor with Graves disease. The sequences come from peripheral blood mononuclear cells (PBMCs), collected at new diagnosis, from a patient treated with antithyroid drugs. The chain links TRBV2 to TRBJ2-1; 14 bases line up with TRBD2. This CDR3 is CASSLTSGRADNEQFF. The CDR3 bases are TGTGCCAGCAGCTTGACTAGCGGGAGGGCGGACAATGAGCAGTTCTTC.